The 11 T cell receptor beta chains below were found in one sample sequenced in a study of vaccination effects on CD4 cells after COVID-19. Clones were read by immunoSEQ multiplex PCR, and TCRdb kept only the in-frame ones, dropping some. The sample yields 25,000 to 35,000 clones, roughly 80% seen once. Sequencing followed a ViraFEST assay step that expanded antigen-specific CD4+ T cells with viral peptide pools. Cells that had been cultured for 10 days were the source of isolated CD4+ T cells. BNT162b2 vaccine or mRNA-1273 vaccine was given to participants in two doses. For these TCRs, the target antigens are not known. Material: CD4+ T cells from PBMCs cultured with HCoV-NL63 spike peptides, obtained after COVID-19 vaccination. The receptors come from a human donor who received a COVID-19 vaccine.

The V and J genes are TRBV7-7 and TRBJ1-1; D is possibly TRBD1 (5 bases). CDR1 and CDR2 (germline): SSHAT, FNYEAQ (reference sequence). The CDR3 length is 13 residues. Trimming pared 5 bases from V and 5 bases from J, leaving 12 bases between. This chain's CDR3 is CASSPSRGTEAFF. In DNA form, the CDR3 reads TGTGCCAGCAGCCCCAGTAGGGGAACTGAAGCTTTCTTT.

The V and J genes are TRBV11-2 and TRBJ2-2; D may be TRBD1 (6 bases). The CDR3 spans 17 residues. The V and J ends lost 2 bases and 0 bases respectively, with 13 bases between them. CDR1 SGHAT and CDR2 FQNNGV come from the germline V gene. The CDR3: CASSLIWGHSNTGELFF. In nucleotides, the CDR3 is TGTGCCAGCAGCTTAATCTGGGGACATTCGAACACCGGGGAGCTGTTTTTT.

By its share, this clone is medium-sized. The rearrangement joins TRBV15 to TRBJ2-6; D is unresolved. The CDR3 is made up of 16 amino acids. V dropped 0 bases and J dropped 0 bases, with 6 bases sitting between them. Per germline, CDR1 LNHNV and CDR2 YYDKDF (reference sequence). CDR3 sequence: CATSRDTDSGANVLTF. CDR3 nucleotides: TGTGCCACCAGCAGAGATACAGACTCTGGGGCCAACGTCCTGACTTTC.

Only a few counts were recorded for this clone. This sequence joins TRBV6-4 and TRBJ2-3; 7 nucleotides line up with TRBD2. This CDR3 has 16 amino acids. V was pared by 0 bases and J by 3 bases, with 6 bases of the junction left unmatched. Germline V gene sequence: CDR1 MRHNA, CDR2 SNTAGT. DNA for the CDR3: TGTGCCAGCAGTGACTCGGCGGGAGCGGAGACAGATACGCAGTATTTT. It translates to CASSDSAGAETDTQYF.

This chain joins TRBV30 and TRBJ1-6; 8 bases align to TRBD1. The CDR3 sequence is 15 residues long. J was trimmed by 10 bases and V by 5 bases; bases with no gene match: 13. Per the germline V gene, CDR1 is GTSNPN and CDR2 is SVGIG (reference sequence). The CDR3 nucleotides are TGTGCCTGGGGTACAGGGGGTTCGGTTTGGTCACCCCTCCACTTT. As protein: CAWGTGGSVWSPLHF.

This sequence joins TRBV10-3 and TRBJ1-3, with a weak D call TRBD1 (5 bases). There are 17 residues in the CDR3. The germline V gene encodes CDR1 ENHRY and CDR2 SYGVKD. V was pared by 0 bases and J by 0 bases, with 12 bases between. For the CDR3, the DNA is TGTGCCATCAGTGAGTCGCAGGGCCCGGTCTCTGGAAACACCATATATTTT. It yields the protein CAISESQGPVSGNTIYF.

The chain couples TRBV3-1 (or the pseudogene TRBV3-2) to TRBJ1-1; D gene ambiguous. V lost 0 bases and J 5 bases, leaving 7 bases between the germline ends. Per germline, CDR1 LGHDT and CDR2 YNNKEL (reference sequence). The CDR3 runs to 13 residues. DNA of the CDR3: TGTGCCAGCAGCCAAGATCGCGGGACTGAAGCTTTCTTT. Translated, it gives CASSQDRGTEAFF.

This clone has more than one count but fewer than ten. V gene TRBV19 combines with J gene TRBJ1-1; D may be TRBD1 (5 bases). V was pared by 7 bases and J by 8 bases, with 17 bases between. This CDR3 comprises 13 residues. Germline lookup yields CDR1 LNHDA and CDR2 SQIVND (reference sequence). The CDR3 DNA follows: TGTGCCAGTACCCCGCGGCCGGGACTGGAAGCTTTCTTT. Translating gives CASTPRPGLEAFF.

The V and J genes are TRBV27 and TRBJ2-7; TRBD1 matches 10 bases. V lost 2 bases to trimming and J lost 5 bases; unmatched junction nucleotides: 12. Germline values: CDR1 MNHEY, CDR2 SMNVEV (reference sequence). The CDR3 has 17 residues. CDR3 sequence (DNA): TGTGCCAGCAGTTTAACCGGATGGGGGGACAGGGGACACGAGCAGTACTTC. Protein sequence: CASSLTGWGDRGHEQYF.

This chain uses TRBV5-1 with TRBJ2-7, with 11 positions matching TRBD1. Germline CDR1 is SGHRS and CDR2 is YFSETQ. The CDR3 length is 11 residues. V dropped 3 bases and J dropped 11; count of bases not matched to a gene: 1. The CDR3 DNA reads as TGCGCCAGCAGCTCGGGACAGGGGGAGTACTTC. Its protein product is CASSSGQGEYF. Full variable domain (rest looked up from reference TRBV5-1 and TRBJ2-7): KAGVTQTPRYLIKTRGQQVTLSCSPISGHRSVSWYQQTPGQGLQFLFEYFSETQRNKGNFPGRFSGRQFSNSRSEMNVSTLELGDSALYLCASSSGQGEYFGPGTRLTVT.

This chain's CDR3 is CATSDAGTGTEKLFF. In DNA, the CDR3 is TGTGCCACCAGTGATGCCGGGACAGGCACTGAAAAACTGTTTTTT. The chain links TRBV24-1 to TRBJ1-4, with TRBD1 matching 8 bases. The CDR3 is made up of 15 amino acids. CDR1 is KGHDR and CDR2 is SFDVKD in the germline V gene. V trimming: 3 bases; J trimming: 7 bases; junction bases outside the gene matches: 6.